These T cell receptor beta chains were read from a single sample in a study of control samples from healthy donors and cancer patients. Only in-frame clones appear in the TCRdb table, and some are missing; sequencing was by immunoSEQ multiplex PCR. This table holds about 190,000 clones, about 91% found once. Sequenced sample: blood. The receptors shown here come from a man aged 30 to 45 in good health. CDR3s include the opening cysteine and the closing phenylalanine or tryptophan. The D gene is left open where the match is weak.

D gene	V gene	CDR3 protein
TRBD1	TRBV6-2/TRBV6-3	CASSPQSGGINTEAFF
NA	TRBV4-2	CASSQDRTGSDTIYF
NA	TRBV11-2	CASSNMRGYNEQFF
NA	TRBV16	CASSQSSYEQYF
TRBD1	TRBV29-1	CSVRTGDSYEQYF
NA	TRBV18	CASSPTPRNEQYF
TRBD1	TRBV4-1	CASSQVAGGKLFF
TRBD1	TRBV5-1	CASSLGGPGGDEQYF
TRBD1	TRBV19	CASSIDRGNTEAFF
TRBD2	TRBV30	CAWSVILGSGGANTGELFF
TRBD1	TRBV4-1	CASSPDLGTGVYGYTF
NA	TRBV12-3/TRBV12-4	CATRGGQTYGYTF
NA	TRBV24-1	CATSGPLNTGELFF
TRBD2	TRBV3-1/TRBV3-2	CASSLLGRGGQEQYF
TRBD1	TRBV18	CASSRDRTGGNTIYF
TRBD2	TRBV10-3	CAISEGRGRLQETQYF
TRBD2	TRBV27	CASSLAGGPYNEQFF
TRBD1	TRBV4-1	CASSHQKGPGGEKLFF
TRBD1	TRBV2	CASMGTEYNEQFF
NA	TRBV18	CASSPDLAGGNEKLFF
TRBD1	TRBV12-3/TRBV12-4	CASRPTGIGYTF
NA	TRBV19	CASSIQGMTKNIQYF
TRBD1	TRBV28	CASRQNRGAGYGYTF
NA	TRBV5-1	CASSLQNQYEQFF
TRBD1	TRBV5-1	CASSIDRGRTEAFF
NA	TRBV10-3	CAISAGPGGARPEAFF
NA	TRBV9	CASSVGNTIYF
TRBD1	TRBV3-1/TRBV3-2	CASSQEGDRGPGENQPQHF
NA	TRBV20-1	CSAARTAEAFF
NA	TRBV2	CASSESLAGSYNEQFF
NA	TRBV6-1	CASSEAGVAYEQYF
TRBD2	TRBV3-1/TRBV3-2	CASSKWTSGAYNEQFF
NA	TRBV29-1	CSAPRGTMNTEAFF
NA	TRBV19	CASNGEGSYNYGYTF
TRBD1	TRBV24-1	CATSQGTTGELFF
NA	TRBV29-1	CSVLLGAANYGYTF
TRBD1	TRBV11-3	CASIKKKRQGATYEQYF
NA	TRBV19	CASSVGPYNEQFF
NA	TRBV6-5	CASRPDRATNEKLFF
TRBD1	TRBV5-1	CASSLFTEARGPVRSNGYTF
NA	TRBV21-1	CAVLAGVATNEKLFF
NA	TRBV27	CASSSRRDTAKNIQYF
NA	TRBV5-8	CASSLRSGTEAFF